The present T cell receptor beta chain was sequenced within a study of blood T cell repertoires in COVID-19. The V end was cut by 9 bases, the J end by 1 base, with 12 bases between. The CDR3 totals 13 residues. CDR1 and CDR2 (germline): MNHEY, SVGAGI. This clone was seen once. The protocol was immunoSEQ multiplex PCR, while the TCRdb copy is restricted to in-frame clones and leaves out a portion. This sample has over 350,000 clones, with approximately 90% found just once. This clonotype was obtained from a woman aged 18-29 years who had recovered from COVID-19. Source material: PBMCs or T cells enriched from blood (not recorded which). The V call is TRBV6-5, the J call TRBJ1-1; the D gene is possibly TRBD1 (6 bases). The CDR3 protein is CASKQGPNTEAFF. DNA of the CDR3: TGTGCCAGTAAACAGGGACCGAACACTGAAGCTTTCTTT.